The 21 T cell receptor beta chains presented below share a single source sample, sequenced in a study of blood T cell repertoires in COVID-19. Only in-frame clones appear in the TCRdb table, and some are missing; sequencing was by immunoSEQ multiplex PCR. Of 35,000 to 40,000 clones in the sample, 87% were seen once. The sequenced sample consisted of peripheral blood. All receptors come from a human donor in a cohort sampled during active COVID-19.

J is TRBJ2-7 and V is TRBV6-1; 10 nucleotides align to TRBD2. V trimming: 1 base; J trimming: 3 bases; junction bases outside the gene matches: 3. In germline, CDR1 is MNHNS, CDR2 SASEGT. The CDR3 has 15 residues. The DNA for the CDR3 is TGTGCCAGCAGTGAAGAAGCTAGCGGGGGCTACGAGCAGTACTTC. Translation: CASSEEASGGYEQYF.

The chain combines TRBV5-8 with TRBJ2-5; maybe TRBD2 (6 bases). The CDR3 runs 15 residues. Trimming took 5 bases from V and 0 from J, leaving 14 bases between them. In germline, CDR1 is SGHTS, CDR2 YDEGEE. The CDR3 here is CASSWEVSYQETQYF. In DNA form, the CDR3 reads TGTGCCAGCAGTTGGGAGGTTTCGTACCAAGAGACCCAGTACTTC. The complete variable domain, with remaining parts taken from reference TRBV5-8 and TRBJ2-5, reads EAGVTQSPTHLIKTRGQQATLRCSPISGHTSVYWYQQALGLGLQFLLWYDEGEERNRGNFPPRFSGRQFPNYSSELNVNALELEDSALYLCASSWEVSYQETQYFGPGTRLLVL.

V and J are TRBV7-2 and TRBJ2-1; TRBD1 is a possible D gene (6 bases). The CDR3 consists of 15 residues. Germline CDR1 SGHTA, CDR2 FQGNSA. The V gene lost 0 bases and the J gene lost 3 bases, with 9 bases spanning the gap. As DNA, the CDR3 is TGTGCCAGCAGCTTAGCGGCAGGGGTCTACAATGAGCAGTTCTTC. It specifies CASSLAAGVYNEQFF.

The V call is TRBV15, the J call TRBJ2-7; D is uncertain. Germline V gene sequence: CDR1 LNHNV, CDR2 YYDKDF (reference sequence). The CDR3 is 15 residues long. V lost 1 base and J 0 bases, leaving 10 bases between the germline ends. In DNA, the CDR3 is TGTGCCACCAGCAGAGTCTTGGGCAGCTCCTACGAGCAGTACTTC. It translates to CATSRVLGSSYEQYF.

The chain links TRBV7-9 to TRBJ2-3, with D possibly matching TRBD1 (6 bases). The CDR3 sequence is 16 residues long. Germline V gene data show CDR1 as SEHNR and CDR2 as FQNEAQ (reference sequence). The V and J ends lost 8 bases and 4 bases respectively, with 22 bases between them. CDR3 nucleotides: TGTGCCAGCCGAGACGGTGGAGCAGGGGCGGCAGATACGCAGTATTTT. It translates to CASRDGGAGAADTQYF.

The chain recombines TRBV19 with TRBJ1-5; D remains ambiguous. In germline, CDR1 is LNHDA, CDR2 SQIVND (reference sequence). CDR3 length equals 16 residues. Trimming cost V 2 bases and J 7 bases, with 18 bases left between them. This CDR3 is CASSILPGSLKQPQHF. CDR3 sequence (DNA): TGTGCCAGTAGTATACTTCCCGGGAGTCTGAAACAGCCCCAGCATTTT.

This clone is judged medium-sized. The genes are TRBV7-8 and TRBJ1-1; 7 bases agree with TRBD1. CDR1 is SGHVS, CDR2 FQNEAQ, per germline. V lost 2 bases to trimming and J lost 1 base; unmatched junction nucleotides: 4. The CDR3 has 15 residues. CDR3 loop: CASSLIPGGNTEAFF. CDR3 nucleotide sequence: TGTGCCAGCAGCTTAATCCCAGGGGGGAACACTGAAGCTTTCTTT.

CDR3 residues: CASSLALAGHYEQYF. CDR3 in DNA: TGTGCCAGCAGCTTAGCCCTAGCGGGGCACTACGAGCAGTACTTC. The chain employs TRBV7-2 and TRBJ2-7; TRBD2 matches at 9 bases. V lost 0 bases, J lost 3 bases, and 3 bases stayed unmatched. Germline V gene lookup returns CDR1 SGHTA and CDR2 FQGNSA. This CDR3 spans 15 amino acids.

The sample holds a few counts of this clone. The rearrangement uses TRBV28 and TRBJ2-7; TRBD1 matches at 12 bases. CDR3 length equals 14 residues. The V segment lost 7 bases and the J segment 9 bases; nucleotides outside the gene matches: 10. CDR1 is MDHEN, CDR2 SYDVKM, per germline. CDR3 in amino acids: CASILGTGGNVQYF. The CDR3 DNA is TGTGCCAGCATCCTTGGGACAGGGGGCAATGTGCAGTACTTC.

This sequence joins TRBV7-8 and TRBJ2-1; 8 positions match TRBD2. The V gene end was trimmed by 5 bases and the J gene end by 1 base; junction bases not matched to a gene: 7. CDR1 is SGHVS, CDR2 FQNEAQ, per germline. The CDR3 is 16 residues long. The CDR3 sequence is CASSPRGASSYNEQFF. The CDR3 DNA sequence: TGTGCCAGCAGCCCGCGGGGGGCAAGTTCCTACAATGAGCAGTTCTTC.

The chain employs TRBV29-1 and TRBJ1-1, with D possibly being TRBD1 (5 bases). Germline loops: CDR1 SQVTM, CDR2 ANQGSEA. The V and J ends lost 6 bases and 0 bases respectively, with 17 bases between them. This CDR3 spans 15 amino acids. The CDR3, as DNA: TGCAGCGTGGGTGGGGTGCAGGGTGTGAACACTGAAGCTTTCTTT. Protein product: CSVGGVQGVNTEAFF. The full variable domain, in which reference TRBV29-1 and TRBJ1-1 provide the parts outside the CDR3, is SAVISQKPSRDICQRGTSLTIQCQVDSQVTMMFWYRQQPGQSLTLIATANQGSEATYESGFVIDKFPISRPNLTFSTLTVSNMSPEDSSIYLCSVGGVQGVNTEAFFGQGTRLTVV.

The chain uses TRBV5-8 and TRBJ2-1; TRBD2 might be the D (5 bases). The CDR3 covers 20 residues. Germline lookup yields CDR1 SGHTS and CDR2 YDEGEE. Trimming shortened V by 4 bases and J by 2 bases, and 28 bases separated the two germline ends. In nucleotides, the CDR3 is TGTGCCAGCAGCCCTAAAAAATATGGGGAGCTCACCCTTACCTACAATGAGCAGTTCTTC. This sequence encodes CASSPKKYGELTLTYNEQFF.

CDR3 residues: CASSLDGRDYLSYNEQFF. Written as DNA, the CDR3 is TGTGCCAGCAGCTTAGATGGCAGGGACTACCTCTCCTACAATGAGCAGTTCTTC. The V gene is TRBV11-2, the J gene TRBJ2-1; 7 bases are a match to TRBD2. Germline V gives CDR1 SGHAT, CDR2 FQNNGV. The junction had 8 bases not matched to a gene; V was cut back by 0 bases and J by 0 bases. This CDR3 is built from 18 residues.

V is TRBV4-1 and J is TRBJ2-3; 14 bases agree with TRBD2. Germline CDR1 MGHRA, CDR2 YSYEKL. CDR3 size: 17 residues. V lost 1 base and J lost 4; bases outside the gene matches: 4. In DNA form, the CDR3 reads TGCGCCAGCAGCCAAGGACTAGCGGGGGGGCGGGCAGATACGCAGTATTTT. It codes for CASSQGLAGGRADTQYF.

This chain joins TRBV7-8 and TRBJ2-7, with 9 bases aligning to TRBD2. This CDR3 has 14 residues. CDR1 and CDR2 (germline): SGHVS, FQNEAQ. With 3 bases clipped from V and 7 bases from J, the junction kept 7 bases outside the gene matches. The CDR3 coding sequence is TGTGCCAGCAGCTTGGGTAGCGGGGGAAGAGAGCAGTACTTC. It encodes CASSLGSGGREQYF.

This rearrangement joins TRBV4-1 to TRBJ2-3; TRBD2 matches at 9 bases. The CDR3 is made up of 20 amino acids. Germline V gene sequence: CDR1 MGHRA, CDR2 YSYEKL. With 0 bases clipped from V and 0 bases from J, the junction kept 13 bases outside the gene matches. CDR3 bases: TGCGCCAGCAGCCAAGATCGTGAGACTAGCGGAAGACCTAGCACAGATACGCAGTATTTT. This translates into CASSQDRETSGRPSTDTQYF.

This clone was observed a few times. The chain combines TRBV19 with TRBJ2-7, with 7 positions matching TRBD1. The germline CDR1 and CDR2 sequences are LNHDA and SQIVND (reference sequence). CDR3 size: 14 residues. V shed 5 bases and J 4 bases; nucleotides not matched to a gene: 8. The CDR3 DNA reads TGTGCCAGTAGTCCCCGACAGGGACCATACGAGCAGTACTTC. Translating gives CASSPRQGPYEQYF. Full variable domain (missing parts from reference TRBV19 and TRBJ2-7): DGGITQSPKYLFRKEGQNVTLSCEQNLNHDAMYWYRQDPGQGLRLIYYSQIVNDFQKGDIAEGYSVSREKKESFPLTVTSAQKNPTAFYLCASSPRQGPYEQYFGPGTRLTVT.

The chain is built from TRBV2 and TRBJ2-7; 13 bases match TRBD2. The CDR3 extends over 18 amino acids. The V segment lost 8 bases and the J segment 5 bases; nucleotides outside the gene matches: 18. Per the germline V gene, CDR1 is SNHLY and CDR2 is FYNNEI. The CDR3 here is CASSSGLAGARSSHEQYF. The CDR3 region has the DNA TGTGCCAGCTCGTCTGGACTAGCGGGGGCCAGGTCGTCCCACGAGCAGTACTTC.

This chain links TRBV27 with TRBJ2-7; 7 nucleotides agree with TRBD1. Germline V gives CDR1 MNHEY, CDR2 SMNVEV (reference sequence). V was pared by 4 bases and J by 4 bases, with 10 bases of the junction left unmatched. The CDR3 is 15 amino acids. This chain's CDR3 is CASSSYGGQKYEQYF. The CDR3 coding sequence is TGTGCCAGCAGTTCTTATGGGGGACAGAAATACGAGCAGTACTTC.

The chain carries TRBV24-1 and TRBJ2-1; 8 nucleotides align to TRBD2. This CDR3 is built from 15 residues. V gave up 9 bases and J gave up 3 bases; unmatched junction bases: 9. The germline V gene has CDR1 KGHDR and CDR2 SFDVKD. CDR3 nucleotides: TGTGCCACCCAAGGGGGGACTAGTTACTACAATGAGCAGTTCTTC. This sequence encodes CATQGGTSYYNEQFF.

CDR3 sequence: CASSQWTSGILGETQYF. The CDR3 DNA follows: TGTGCCAGCAGCCAGTGGACTAGCGGGATTTTAGGGGAGACCCAGTACTTC. This chain joins TRBV7-2 and TRBJ2-5; TRBD2 agrees at 12 bases. The CDR3 loop spans 17 amino acids. Germline CDR1 reads SGHTA; CDR2 reads FQGNSA. The V and J ends lost 5 bases and 5 bases, in that order; junction bases with no gene match: 12.